This T cell receptor (beta chain) originates from a study of T-cell memory formation after mild COVID-19. Each CDR3 protein is one row after TCRdb ran MiXCR on the 5' RACE reads. Of about 400,000 distinct CDR3 sequences in the sample, about 16% were seen once. V was shortened by 7 bases and J by 5 bases, with 17 bases between the two germline ends. Germline values: CDR1 LNHDA, CDR2 SQIVND (reference sequence). CDR3 size: 14 residues. Sequenced input: PBMCs or a T cell subset sorted from them (not recorded which). The chain links TRBV19 to TRBJ2-5; perhaps TRBD2 as D (6 bases). This TCR was recovered from a man aged 18 to 29 who had mild COVID-19 (a few samples of this study predate the infection). Cell type and time point are not known. DNA for the CDR3: TGTGCCAGTAATCAACTAGGGAGGCAGGAGACCCAGTACTTC. The encoded protein is CASNQLGRQETQYF.